This TCR beta chain was obtained from a study of CXCR3-negative and CXCR3-positive naive CD8 T cells. Findings and limits, study-wide: Relative to CXCR3-negative naive cells, CXCR3-positive naive cells had more hydrophobic TRB CDR3s.

UMI labels and 5' RACE were used to prepare the TRB cDNA libraries. Each CDR3 protein gets one entry in TCRdb, which reprocessed the 5' RACE reads and gives no DNA. The table lists 85,000 to 120,000 distinct CDR3 sequences. About this clonotype itself: Antigen: not known.

Naive CD8+ T cells had a CD45RO-CCR7+CD27+CD95- phenotype. The CDR3 totals 14 residues. The germline V gene has CDR1 SEHNR and CDR2 FQNEAQ (reference sequence). The clonotype comes from a human donor in good health. Some clones in this sample may be carry-over from other donors' samples. The sample consisted of naive CXCR3+ CD8+ T cells from blood. Subset denoted: CD45RO-CCR7+CD27+CD95- naive CD8+ T cells expressing CXCR3 (TNR3+). The chain has TRBV7-9 and TRBJ2-1. Here the CDR3 reads CASSFEISYNEQFF.